This is a list of T cell receptor beta chains from one sample in a study of OX40 agonist ivuxolimab in advanced cancers. TCRdb's table, derived via immunoSEQ multiplex PCR, lists solely in-frame clones and lacks some. The table includes 30,000 to 40,000 clones, about 84% detected once. This sample comprised CD4+ or CD8+ T cells sorted from blood, obtained in a trial of the OX40 agonist ivuxolimab. Receptors were obtained from an adult with an advanced solid tumor such as melanoma, head and neck, liver or kidney cancer. CDR3s include the opening cysteine and the closing phenylalanine or tryptophan. D genes are given only for firm matches. For some rows the clone size is stated as once, few or many, or as a class when expanded; others skip it.

j_call: TRBJ2-1
d_call: TRBD2
clone_size: once
v_call: TRBV5-6
cdr3_nt: TGTGCCAGCAGCTCTTTAGCGGGGGGAGGCTACAATGAGCAGTTCTTC
cdr3_aa: CASSSLAGGGYNEQFF

j_call: TRBJ2-7
d_call: TRBD1
clone_size: -
v_call: TRBV7-9
cdr3_nt: TGTGCCAGCAGCCCCCGGACAGGACAACCCTACGAGCAGTACTTC
cdr3_aa: CASSPRTGQPYEQYF

j_call: TRBJ2-1
d_call: TRBD2
clone_size: -
v_call: TRBV11-2
cdr3_nt: TGTGCCAGCAGCTCCGGGACTAGCGGATATCTATACAATGAGCAGTTCTTC
cdr3_aa: CASSSGTSGYLYNEQFF

j_call: TRBJ2-1
d_call: TRBD2
clone_size: large
v_call: TRBV15
cdr3_nt: TGTGCCACCAGCACAGCCGGGACTAGCGGGAGCGAATACAATGAGCAGTTCTTC
cdr3_aa: CATSTAGTSGSEYNEQFF

j_call: TRBJ1-1
d_call: -
clone_size: -
v_call: TRBV6-1
cdr3_nt: TGTGCCAGCAACTTGGCTGAGAACACTGAAGCTTTCTTT
cdr3_aa: CASNLAENTEAFF

j_call: TRBJ2-7
d_call: -
clone_size: -
v_call: TRBV27
cdr3_nt: TGTGCCAGCAGTTTATCGGGGGGCCCCTACTACGAGCAGTACTTC
cdr3_aa: CASSLSGGPYYEQYF

j_call: TRBJ2-1
d_call: TRBD2
clone_size: -
v_call: TRBV5-6
cdr3_nt: TGTGCCAGCTCCCGGGGGGCCTACAATGAGCAGTTCTTC
cdr3_aa: CASSRGAYNEQFF

j_call: TRBJ2-1
d_call: TRBD2
clone_size: once
v_call: TRBV4-2
cdr3_nt: TGTGCCAGCAGCCCAGGGCTAGCGGGAGGGCATGAGCAGTTCTTC
cdr3_aa: CASSPGLAGGHEQFF

j_call: TRBJ1-1
d_call: -
clone_size: few
v_call: TRBV11-2
cdr3_nt: TGTGCCAGCAGCCCCCGGAGGGGGTGGACTGAAGCTTTCTTT
cdr3_aa: CASSPRRGWTEAFF

j_call: TRBJ2-1
d_call: TRBD2
clone_size: few
v_call: TRBV7-9
cdr3_nt: TGTGCCAGCAGCTTATTGGGCGGGAGGGACAATGAGCAGTTCTTC
cdr3_aa: CASSLLGGRDNEQFF

j_call: TRBJ1-2
d_call: -
clone_size: once
v_call: TRBV5-6
cdr3_nt: TGTGCCAGCAGCGGGGAAGGTGGCTACACCTTC
cdr3_aa: CASSGEGGYTF